The clone carrying this TCR beta chain appeared many times. This record comes from a study of neurological immune-mediated disorders. The sorted libraries involved the use of about 930,000 CD4+ or CD8+ T cells. The CDR3 totals 16 residues. J lost 6 bases, V lost 1 base, and 8 bases had no gene match. Looked up from germline, CDR1 is SGHRS and CDR2 is YFSETQ. The authors produced cDNA by 5'RACE using 10-nucleotide random UMIs. MiXCR was run by TCRdb on the 5' RACE reads, yielding one entry per CDR3 protein. The data hold about 38,000 distinct CDR3 sequences, with 7.2% observed a single time. The sequenced sample was CD4+ T cells from blood. The chain uses TRBV5-1 and TRBJ2-2, with 8 nucleotides matching TRBD2. The TCR was taken from a man aged 45-60 years in good health. The CDR3 spells CASSLFPAAGAGELFF. The CDR3 DNA reads TGCGCCAGCAGCTTGTTTCCCGCAGCGGGGGCCGGGGAGCTGTTTTTT. The whole variable domain, filled in from reference TRBV5-1 and TRBJ2-2, reads KAGVTQTPRYLIKTRGQQVTLSCSPISGHRSVSWYQQTPGQGLQFLFEYFSETQRNKGNFPGRFSGRQFSNSRSEMNVSTLELGDSALYLCASSLFPAAGAGELFFGEGSRLTVL.